Listed below are T cell receptor beta chains from one sample, sequenced in a study of T cell changes during pregnancy in multiple sclerosis. The method was immunoSEQ multiplex PCR; TCRdb's version includes in-frame clones alone and lacks a portion of them. The profile shows tens of thousands of clones, more than 90% of them singletons. The sample in question was peripheral blood, obtained in the second trimester of pregnancy. These receptors all stem from a female donor with multiple sclerosis, enrolled in a pregnancy study. Each CDR3 is given with its conserved first and last residue. Each record gives: V gene, D gene, J gene, CDR3 protein. A D gene is named only where the DNA matches it firmly.

v_gene: TRBV10-3
d_gene: NA
j_gene: TRBJ2-5
CDR3aa: CAISDRGTETQYF

v_gene: TRBV9
d_gene: NA
j_gene: TRBJ1-1
CDR3aa: CASGVSLNTEAFF

v_gene: TRBV7-2
d_gene: TRBD1
j_gene: TRBJ1-1
CDR3aa: CASSLTGGEAFGAFF

v_gene: TRBV13
d_gene: TRBD1
j_gene: TRBJ1-2
CDR3aa: CASSLGTGYGYTF

v_gene: TRBV4-1
d_gene: NA
j_gene: TRBJ2-2
CDR3aa: CASKGESNTGELFF

v_gene: TRBV25-1
d_gene: TRBD1
j_gene: TRBJ1-1
CDR3aa: CASSLDRGTEAFF

v_gene: TRBV18
d_gene: NA
j_gene: TRBJ2-6
CDR3aa: CASSPMEVGANVLTF

v_gene: TRBV19
d_gene: NA
j_gene: TRBJ1-1
CDR3aa: CASRIGDTEAFF

v_gene: TRBV19
d_gene: TRBD2
j_gene: TRBJ2-7
CDR3aa: CASSNLGLAGSSYEQYF

v_gene: TRBV6-1
d_gene: NA
j_gene: TRBJ1-2
CDR3aa: CASRGGDSTNYGYTF

v_gene: TRBV4-2
d_gene: NA
j_gene: TRBJ1-2
CDR3aa: CASSSGEGPYGYTF

v_gene: TRBV4-1
d_gene: NA
j_gene: TRBJ2-7
CDR3aa: CASSQDPGQIYEQYF

v_gene: TRBV5-1
d_gene: NA
j_gene: TRBJ1-1
CDR3aa: CASSPTTGMNTEAFF

v_gene: TRBV28
d_gene: NA
j_gene: TRBJ2-5
CDR3aa: CASSFQGQETQYF

v_gene: TRBV18
d_gene: TRBD2
j_gene: TRBJ2-1
CDR3aa: CASSPVRQRGSSYNEQFF

v_gene: TRBV28
d_gene: NA
j_gene: TRBJ2-3
CDR3aa: CASRGPVVTQYF

v_gene: TRBV6-5
d_gene: NA
j_gene: TRBJ1-1
CDR3aa: CASSYIGDTEAFF